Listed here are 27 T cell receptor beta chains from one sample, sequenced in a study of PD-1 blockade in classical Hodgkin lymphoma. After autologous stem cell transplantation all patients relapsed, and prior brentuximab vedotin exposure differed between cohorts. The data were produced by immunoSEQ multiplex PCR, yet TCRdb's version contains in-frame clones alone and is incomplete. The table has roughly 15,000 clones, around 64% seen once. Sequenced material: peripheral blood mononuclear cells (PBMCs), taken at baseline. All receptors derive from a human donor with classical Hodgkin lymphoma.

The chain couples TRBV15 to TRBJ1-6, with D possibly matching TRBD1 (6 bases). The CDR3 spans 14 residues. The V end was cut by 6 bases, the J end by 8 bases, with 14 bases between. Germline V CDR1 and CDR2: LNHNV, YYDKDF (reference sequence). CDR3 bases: TGTGCCACCAGAAGGACAGAGCCAGATTCACCCCTCCACTTT. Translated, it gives CATRRTEPDSPLHF.

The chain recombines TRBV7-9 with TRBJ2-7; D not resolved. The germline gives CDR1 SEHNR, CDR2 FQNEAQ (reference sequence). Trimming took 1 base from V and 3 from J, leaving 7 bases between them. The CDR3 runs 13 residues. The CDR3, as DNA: TGTGCCAGCAGCTTAGGGGCGGACTACGAGCAGTACTTC. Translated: CASSLGADYEQYF.

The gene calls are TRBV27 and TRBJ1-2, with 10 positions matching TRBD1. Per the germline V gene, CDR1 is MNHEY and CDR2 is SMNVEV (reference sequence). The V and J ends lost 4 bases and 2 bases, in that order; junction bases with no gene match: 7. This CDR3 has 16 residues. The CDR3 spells CASSSGGQGKNYGYTF. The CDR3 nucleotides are TGTGCCAGCAGTTCAGGGGGACAGGGGAAGAACTATGGCTACACCTTC.

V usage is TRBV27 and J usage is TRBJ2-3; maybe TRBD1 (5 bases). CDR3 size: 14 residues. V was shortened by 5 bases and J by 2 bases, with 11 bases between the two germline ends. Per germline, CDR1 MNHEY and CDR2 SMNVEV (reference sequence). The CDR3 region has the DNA TGTGCCAGCAGTCTTATAGGGGCCACAGATACGCAGTATTTT. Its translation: CASSLIGATDTQYF.

The chain's CDR3 is CASSRQGNTDTQYF. The CDR3 nucleotides are TGTGCCAGCAGTCGACAGGGGAACACAGATACGCAGTATTTT. V gene TRBV6-4 combines with J gene TRBJ2-3; TRBD1 matches 8 bases. V shed 5 bases, J shed 2 bases, and the junction held 3 bases outside the gene matches. Germline V gives CDR1 MRHNA, CDR2 SNTAGT. This CDR3 contains 14 residues.

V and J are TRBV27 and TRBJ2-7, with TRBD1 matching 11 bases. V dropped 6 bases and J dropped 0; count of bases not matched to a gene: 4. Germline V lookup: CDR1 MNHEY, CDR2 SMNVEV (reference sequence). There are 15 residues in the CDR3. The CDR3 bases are TGTGCCAGCAGCGACGGGACAGGGGGCTCCTACGAGCAGTACTTC. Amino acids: CASSDGTGGSYEQYF.

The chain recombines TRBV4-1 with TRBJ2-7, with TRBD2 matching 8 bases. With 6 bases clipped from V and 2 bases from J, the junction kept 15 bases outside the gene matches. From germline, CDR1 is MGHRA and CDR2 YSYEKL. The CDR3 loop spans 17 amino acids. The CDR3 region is CASSPGDTSGRPYEQYF. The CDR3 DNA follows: TGCGCCAGCAGTCCGGGGGATACCAGCGGGAGACCCTACGAGCAGTACTTC.

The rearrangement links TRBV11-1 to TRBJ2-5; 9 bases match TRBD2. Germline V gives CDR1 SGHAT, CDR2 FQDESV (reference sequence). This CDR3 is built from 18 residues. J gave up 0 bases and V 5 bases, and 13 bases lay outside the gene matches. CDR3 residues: CASSLRGGSSGNQETQYF. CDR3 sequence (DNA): TGTGCCAGCAGCCTCCGAGGAGGATCTAGCGGGAACCAAGAGACCCAGTACTTC.

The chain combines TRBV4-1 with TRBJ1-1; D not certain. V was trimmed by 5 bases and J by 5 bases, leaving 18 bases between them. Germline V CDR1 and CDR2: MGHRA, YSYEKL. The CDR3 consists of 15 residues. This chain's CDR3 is CASSYNEGPGTEAFF. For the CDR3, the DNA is TGCGCCAGCAGCTACAACGAGGGTCCGGGGACTGAAGCTTTCTTT.

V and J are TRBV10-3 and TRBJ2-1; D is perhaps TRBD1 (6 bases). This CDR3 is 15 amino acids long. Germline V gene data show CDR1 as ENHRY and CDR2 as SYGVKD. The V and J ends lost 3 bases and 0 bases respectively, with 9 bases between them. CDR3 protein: CAISEGGDSYNEQFF. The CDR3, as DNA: TGTGCCATCAGTGAAGGGGGAGACTCCTACAATGAGCAGTTCTTC.

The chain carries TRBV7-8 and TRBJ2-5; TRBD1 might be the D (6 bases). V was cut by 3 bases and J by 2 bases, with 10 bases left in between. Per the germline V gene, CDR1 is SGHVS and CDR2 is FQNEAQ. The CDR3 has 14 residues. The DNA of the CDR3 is TGTGCCAGCAGCTTCGGGACATCACAAGAGACCCAGTACTTC. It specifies CASSFGTSQETQYF.

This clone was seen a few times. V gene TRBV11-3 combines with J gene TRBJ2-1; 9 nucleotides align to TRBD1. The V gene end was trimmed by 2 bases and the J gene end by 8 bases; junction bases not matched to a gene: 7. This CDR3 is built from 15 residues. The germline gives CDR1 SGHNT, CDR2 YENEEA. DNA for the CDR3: TGTGCCAGCAGCTTAAGGACAGGGGTCGACGATGAGCAGTTCTTC. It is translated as CASSLRTGVDDEQFF.

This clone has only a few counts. CDR3 protein: CASGTSGTGVTDTQYF. As DNA, the CDR3 is TGCGCCAGCGGGACCTCCGGGACAGGGGTAACAGATACGCAGTATTTT. The chain joins TRBV4-1 to TRBJ2-3; 10 nucleotides align to TRBD1. Trimming at V came to 8 bases and at J to 3 bases, leaving 11 bases not matched to a gene. CDR1 and CDR2 from the germline V gene are MGHRA and YSYEKL. This CDR3 comprises 16 residues.

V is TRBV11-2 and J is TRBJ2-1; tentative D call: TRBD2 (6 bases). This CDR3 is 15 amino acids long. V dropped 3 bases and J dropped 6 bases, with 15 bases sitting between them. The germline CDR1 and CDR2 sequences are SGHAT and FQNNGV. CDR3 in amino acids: CASSLIQGAGNEQFF. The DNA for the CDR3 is TGTGCCAGCAGCTTGATCCAGGGAGCGGGCAATGAGCAGTTCTTC. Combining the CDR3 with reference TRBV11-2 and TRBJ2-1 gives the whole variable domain EAGVAQSPRYKIIEKRQSVAFWCNPISGHATLYWYQQILGQGPKLLIQFQNNGVVDDSQLPKDRFSAERLKGVDSTLKIQPAKLEDSAVYLCASSLIQGAGNEQFFGPGTRLTVL.

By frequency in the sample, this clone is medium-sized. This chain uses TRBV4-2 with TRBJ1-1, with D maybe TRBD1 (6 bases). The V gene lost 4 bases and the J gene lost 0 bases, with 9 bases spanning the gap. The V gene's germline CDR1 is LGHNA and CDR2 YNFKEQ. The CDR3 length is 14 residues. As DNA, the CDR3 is TGTGCCAGCAGCCGGGACAACTTGAACACTGAAGCTTTCTTT. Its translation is CASSRDNLNTEAFF.

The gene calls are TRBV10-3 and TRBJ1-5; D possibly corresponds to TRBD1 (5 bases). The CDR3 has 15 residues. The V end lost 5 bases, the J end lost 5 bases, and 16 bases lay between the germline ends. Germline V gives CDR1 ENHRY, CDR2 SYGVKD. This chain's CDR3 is CAISTSRDGHQPQHF. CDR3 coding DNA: TGTGCCATCAGTACATCCCGGGACGGCCATCAGCCCCAGCATTTT.

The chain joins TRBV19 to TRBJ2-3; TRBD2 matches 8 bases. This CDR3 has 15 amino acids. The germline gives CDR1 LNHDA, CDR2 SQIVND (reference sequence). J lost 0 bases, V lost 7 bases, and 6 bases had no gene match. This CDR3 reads CASKSSGSSTDTQYF. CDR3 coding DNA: TGTGCCAGTAAGAGCAGCGGGAGTAGCACAGATACGCAGTATTTT. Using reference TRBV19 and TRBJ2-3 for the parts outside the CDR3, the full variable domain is DGGITQSPKYLFRKEGQNVTLSCEQNLNHDAMYWYRQDPGQGLRLIYYSQIVNDFQKGDIAEGYSVSREKKESFPLTVTSAQKNPTAFYLCASKSSGSSTDTQYFGPGTRLTVL.

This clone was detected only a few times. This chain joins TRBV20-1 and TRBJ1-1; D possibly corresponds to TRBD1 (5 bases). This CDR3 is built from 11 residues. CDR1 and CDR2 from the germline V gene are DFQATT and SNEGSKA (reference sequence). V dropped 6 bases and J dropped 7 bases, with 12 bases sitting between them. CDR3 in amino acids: CSARGRDEAFF. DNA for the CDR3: TGCAGTGCGAGGGGAAGGGATGAAGCTTTCTTT.

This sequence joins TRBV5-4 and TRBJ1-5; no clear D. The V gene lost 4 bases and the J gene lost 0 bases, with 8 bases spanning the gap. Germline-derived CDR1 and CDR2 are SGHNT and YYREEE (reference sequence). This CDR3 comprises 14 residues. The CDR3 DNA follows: TGTGCCAGCAGCGTCCCATATAGCAATCAGCCCCAGCATTTT. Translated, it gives CASSVPYSNQPQHF.

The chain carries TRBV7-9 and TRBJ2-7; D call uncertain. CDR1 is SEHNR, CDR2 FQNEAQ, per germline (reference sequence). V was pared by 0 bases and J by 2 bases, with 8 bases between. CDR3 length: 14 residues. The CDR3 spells CASSLAVGPYEQYF. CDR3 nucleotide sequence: TGTGCCAGCAGCTTAGCTGTCGGCCCCTACGAGCAGTACTTC. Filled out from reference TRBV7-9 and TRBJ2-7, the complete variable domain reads DTGVSQNPRHKITKRGQNVTFRCDPISEHNRLYWYRQTLGQGPEFLTYFQNEAQLEKSRLLSDRFSAERPKGSFSTLEIQRTEQGDSAMYLCASSLAVGPYEQYFGPGTRLTVT.

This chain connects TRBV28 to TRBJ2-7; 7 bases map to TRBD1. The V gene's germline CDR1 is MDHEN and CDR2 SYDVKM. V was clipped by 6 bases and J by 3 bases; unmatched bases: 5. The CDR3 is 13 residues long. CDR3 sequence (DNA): TGTGCCAGCAGCCCGGACAGGATCTACGAGCAGTACTTC. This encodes CASSPDRIYEQYF.

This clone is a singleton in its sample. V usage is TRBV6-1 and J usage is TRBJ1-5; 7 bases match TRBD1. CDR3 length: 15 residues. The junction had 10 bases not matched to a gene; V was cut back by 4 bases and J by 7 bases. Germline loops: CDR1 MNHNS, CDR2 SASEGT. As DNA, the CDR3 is TGTGCCAGCAGTGTTCGACAGGGCGGGATCCAGCCCCAGCATTTT. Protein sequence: CASSVRQGGIQPQHF.

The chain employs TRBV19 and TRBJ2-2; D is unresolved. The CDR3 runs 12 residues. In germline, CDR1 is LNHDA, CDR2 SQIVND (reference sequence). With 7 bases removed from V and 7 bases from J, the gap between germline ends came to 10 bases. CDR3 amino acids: CASTPRSGELFF. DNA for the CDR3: TGTGCCAGTACCCCCCGGAGCGGGGAGCTGTTTTTT.

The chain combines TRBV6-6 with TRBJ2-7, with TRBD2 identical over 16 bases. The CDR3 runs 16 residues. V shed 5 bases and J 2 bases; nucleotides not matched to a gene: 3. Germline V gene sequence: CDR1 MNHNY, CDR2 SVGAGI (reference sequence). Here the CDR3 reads CASSAGLAGGAYEQYF. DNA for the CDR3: TGTGCCAGCAGTGCGGGACTAGCGGGGGGGGCCTACGAGCAGTACTTC.

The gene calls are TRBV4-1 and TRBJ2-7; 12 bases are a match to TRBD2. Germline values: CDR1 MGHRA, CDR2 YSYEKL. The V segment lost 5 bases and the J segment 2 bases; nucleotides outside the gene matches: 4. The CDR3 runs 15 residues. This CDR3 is CASSALAGGTYEQYF. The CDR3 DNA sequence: TGCGCCAGCAGCGCCCTAGCGGGAGGGACCTACGAGCAGTACTTC.

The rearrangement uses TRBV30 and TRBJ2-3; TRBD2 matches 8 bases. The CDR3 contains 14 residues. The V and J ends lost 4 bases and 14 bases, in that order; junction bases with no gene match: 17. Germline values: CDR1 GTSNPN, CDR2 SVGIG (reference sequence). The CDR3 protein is CAWKRGAGDSSLYF. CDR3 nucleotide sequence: TGTGCCTGGAAAAGGGGAGCGGGAGACTCTAGTTTGTATTTT.

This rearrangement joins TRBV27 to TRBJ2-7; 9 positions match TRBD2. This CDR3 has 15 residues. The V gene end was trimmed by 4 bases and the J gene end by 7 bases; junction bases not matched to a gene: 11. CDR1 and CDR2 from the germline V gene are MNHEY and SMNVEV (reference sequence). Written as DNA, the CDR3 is TGTGCCAGCAGTTCCCACTCTAGCGGGACGGGGGAGCAGTACTTC. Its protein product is CASSSHSSGTGEQYF.